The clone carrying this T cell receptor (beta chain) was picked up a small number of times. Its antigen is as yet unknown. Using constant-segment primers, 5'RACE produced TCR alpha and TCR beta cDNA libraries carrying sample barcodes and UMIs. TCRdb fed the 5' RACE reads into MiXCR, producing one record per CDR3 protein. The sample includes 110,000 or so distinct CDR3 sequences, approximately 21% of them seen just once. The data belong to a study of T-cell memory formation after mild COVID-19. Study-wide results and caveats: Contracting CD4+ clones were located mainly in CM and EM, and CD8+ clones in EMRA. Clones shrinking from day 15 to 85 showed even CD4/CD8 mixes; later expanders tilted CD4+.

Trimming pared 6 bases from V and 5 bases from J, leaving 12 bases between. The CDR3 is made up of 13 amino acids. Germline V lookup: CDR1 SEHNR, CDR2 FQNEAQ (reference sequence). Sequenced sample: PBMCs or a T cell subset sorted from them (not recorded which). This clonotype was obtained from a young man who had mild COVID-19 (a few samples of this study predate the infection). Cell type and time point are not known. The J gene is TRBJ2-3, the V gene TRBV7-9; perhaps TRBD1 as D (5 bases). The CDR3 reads CASRAKGVDTQYF. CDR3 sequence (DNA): TGTGCCAGCAGGGCAAAAGGGGTAGATACGCAGTATTTT. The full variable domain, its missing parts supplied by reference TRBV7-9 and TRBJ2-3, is DTGVSQNPRHKITKRGQNVTFRCDPISEHNRLYWYRQTLGQGPEFLTYFQNEAQLEKSRLLSDRFSAERPKGSFSTLEIQRTEQGDSAMYLCASRAKGVDTQYFGPGTRLTVL.